A single sample is the source of the 17 T cell receptor beta chains below, sequenced in a study of T cell repertoires in cytomegalovirus infection. These receptors are not linked to any known antigen. TCRdb used MiXCR to reprocess the reads, holding one entry per CDR3 protein. The data show a few hundred thousand distinct CDR3 sequences, with roughly 34% seen just once and roughly 16% held by the top ten. Source: cultured PBMCs, taken from culture after CMV antigen stimulation. Receptors originate from a human donor in good health (CMV status not recorded). Some clones in this sample may be carry-over from other donors' samples.

This clonotype was detected a few times. The gene calls are TRBV12-3 or TRBV12-4 and TRBJ1-5; D perhaps matches TRBD1 (5 bases). V shed 6 bases and J shed 0 bases, with 12 bases lying between them. There are 15 residues in the CDR3. CDR3 protein: CASSSGFYSNQPQHF. Written as DNA, the CDR3 is TGTGCCAGCAGCTCAGGGTTTTATAGCAATCAGCCCCAGCATTTT.

This clonotype was recorded a few times. The chain recombines TRBV12-3 or TRBV12-4 with TRBJ2-3; 14 bases map to TRBD2. This CDR3 has 15 residues. The ends lost 8 bases at V and 5 bases at J; junction bases unmatched: 6. The CDR3 region is CASFHGLAGGDTQYF. Here the CDR3 DNA reads TGTGCCAGCTTCCACGGACTAGCGGGGGGAGATACGCAGTATTTT.

On this clonotype itself: A clone one base away is much larger, so this may be a read error. Given the absence of the conserved phenylalanine or tryptophan at the CDR3 end, a read error is likely. J is TRBJ1-3 and V is TRBV7-2, with TRBD1 matching 10 bases. The germline V gene encodes CDR1 SGHTA and CDR2 FQGNSA. Germline trimming cut 5 bases from V and 2 bases from J; bases unmatched to any gene: 9. The CDR3 runs 17 residues. CDR3 DNA: TGTGCCAGCAGCGCATACAAGGGACAGGGGCCTGGAAACACCATATATCTT. Translated: CASSAYKGQGPGNTIYL.

This clonotype was seen a handful of times. The rearrangement links TRBV11-2 to TRBJ2-1; D ambiguous. Germline loops: CDR1 SGHAT, CDR2 FQNNGV. CDR3 size: 17 residues. V was clipped by 5 bases and J by 0 bases, with 17 bases between them. This CDR3 is CASSHKVLVSSYNEQFF. CDR3 nucleotides: TGTGCCAGCAGCCATAAAGTTCTCGTGAGCTCCTACAATGAGCAGTTCTTC. Full variable domain (remainder filled in from reference TRBV11-2 and TRBJ2-1): EAGVAQSPRYKIIEKRQSVAFWCNPISGHATLYWYQQILGQGPKLLIQFQNNGVVDDSQLPKDRFSAERLKGVDSTLKIQPAKLEDSAVYLCASSHKVLVSSYNEQFFGPGTRLTVL.

This clonotype was observed a few times. The chain joins TRBV4-1 to TRBJ2-2; possibly TRBD1 for D (5 bases). The V gene's germline CDR1 is MGHRA and CDR2 YSYEKL. This CDR3 comprises 15 residues. Trimming removed 4 bases at V and 3 bases at J, with 12 bases between. This chain's CDR3 is CASSLNPGYTGELFF. CDR3 nucleotide sequence: TGCGCCAGCAGCCTAAACCCAGGGTACACCGGGGAGCTGTTTTTT.

The rearrangement uses TRBV28 and TRBJ1-2; the D gene is possibly TRBD1 (6 bases). Germline CDR1 MDHEN, CDR2 SYDVKM. Trimming cost V 3 bases and J 4 bases, with 15 bases left between them. CDR3 size: 15 residues. This chain's CDR3 is CASSFGGGHIYGYTF. CDR3 nucleotide sequence: TGTGCCAGCAGTTTCGGCGGGGGGCACATCTATGGCTACACCTTC.

Worth noting for this clonotype: An end of the junction differs from the germline gene, which may be a read error. The rearrangement uses TRBV5-1 and TRBJ2-1; D may be TRBD2 (6 bases). CDR1 and CDR2 from the germline V gene are SGHRS and YFSETQ. This CDR3 is built from 13 residues. CDR3 loop: CASRRFSGEEPLF. The CDR3 nucleotides read TGCGCCAGCAGACGATTTAGCGGTGAGGAACCCCTCTTC.

A word on this clonotype: Sequence at one end of the junction differs from germline and may be a read error. The rearrangement links TRBV4-1 to TRBJ2-7; D is unresolved. The CDR3 is made up of 15 amino acids. Looked up from germline, CDR1 is MGHRA and CDR2 is YSYEKL. The CDR3 DNA reads as TGTGCCAGCAGCCAAGCGTCTACGGCCTCCTACGAGCAGTACTTC. This encodes CASSQASTASYEQYF.

The chain recombines TRBV2 with TRBJ2-1; 12 bases map to TRBD2. The CDR3 contains 17 residues. Trimming at V came to 4 bases and at J to 9 bases, leaving 13 bases not matched to a gene. Germline CDR1 SNHLY, CDR2 FYNNEI. For the CDR3, the DNA is TGTGCCAGCAGTGTACTCAGACTAGCGGGAGTGGTCTCTGAGCAGTTCTTC. Its translation: CASSVLRLAGVVSEQFF. Drawing the rest from reference TRBV2 and TRBJ2-1, the complete variable domain is EPEVTQTPSHQVTQMGQEVILRCVPISNHLYFYWYRQILGQKVEFLVSFYNNEISEKSEIFDDQFSVERPDGSNFTLKIRSTKLEDSAMYFCASSVLRLAGVVSEQFFGPGTRLTVL.

This clonotype turned up a few times. The V call is TRBV27, the J call TRBJ2-2; tentatively, D is TRBD1 or TRBD2 (5 bases each). The CDR3 is 19 residues long. V was shortened by 4 bases and J by 3 bases, with 24 bases between the two germline ends. Looked up from germline, CDR1 is MNHEY and CDR2 is SMNVEV (reference sequence). The CDR3 loop reads CASSSSTQWGIRHTGELFF. For the CDR3, the DNA is TGTGCCAGCAGTTCCTCGACCCAGTGGGGGATACGGCACACCGGGGAGCTGTTTTTT.

The rearrangement uses TRBV7-2 and TRBJ2-5, with no clear D. Per the germline V gene, CDR1 is SGHTA and CDR2 is FQGNSA. V was clipped by 3 bases and J by 0 bases, with 5 bases between them. The CDR3 spans 13 residues. The CDR3 DNA reads TGTGCCAGCAGCTTCCAGTACCAAGAGACCCAGTACTTC. Its translation: CASSFQYQETQYF.

This clonotype was observed a handful of times. This chain joins TRBV5-1 and TRBJ2-7; 7 positions match TRBD2. The CDR3 covers 15 residues. In germline, CDR1 is SGHRS, CDR2 YFSETQ. V gave up 3 bases and J gave up 7 bases; unmatched junction bases: 13. CDR3 sequence: CASSSGLGGSNEQYV. The DNA of the CDR3 is TGCGCCAGCAGCTCCGGACTAGGCGGGAGTAATGAGCAGTACGTC.

This clonotype was detected a few times. The chain couples TRBV19 to TRBJ1-1, with TRBD1 as a possible D gene (6 bases). The CDR3 is 13 residues long. Deletions cut 7 bases from V and 4 bases from J, with 13 bases between. Germline CDR1 is LNHDA and CDR2 is SQIVND (reference sequence). The CDR3 coding sequence is TGTGCCAGTACCCCCAGGGGCGGCACTGAAGCTTTCTTT. Translating gives CASTPRGGTEAFF. Supplemented by reference TRBV19 and TRBJ1-1, the full variable domain reads DGGITQSPKYLFRKEGQNVTLSCEQNLNHDAMYWYRQDPGQGLRLIYYSQIVNDFQKGDIAEGYSVSREKKESFPLTVTSAQKNPTAFYLCASTPRGGTEAFFGQGTRLTVV.

This clonotype turned up a few times. This rearrangement joins TRBV28 to TRBJ2-7; possible D gene TRBD1, 5 bases. The CDR3 runs 15 residues. Germline values: CDR1 MDHEN, CDR2 SYDVKM. With 2 bases removed from V and 1 base from J, the gap between germline ends came to 12 bases. The CDR3 DNA sequence: TGTGCCAGCAGTTTAAGGGGCGTGAGGTCCTACGAGCAGTACTTC. This translates into CASSLRGVRSYEQYF. Together with reference TRBV28 and TRBJ2-7, the CDR3 gives the full variable domain: DVKVTQSSRYLVKRTGEKVFLECVQDMDHENMFWYRQDPGLGLRLIYFSYDVKMKEKGDIPEGYSVSREKKERFSLILESASTNQTSMYLCASSLRGVRSYEQYFGPGTRLTVT.

This clonotype came up once. The chain has TRBV4-3 and TRBJ2-1, with 8 bases matching TRBD2. The CDR3 covers 22 residues. V trimming: 0 bases; J trimming: 1 base; junction bases outside the gene matches: 20. CDR1 and CDR2 (germline): LGHNA, YSLEER. CDR3 sequence: CASSQDPIRRQRERGSYNEQFF. For the CDR3, the DNA is TGCGCCAGCAGCCAAGATCCTATCCGGAGACAGCGGGAGAGGGGTTCCTACAATGAGCAGTTCTTC.

This clonotype occurred many times. The chain uses TRBV7-2 and TRBJ1-3, with D unclear. This CDR3 is 15 amino acids long. V gave up 3 bases and J gave up 1 base, with 10 bases separating them. From germline, CDR1 is SGHTA and CDR2 FQGNSA. CDR3 DNA: TGTGCCAGCAGCTTCTCTCGAGGGTCTGGAAACACCATATATTTT. It codes for CASSFSRGSGNTIYF.

This clonotype was picked up one time. CDR3 nucleotides: TGTGCTAGTGGCGTGCGCCGGGACAATGAGCAGTTCTTC. This encodes CASGVRRDNEQFF. The chain employs TRBV12-5 and TRBJ2-1; no clear D. Germline V gives CDR1 LGHNT, CDR2 FRNRAP. The CDR3 covers 13 residues. The V gene lost 6 bases and the J gene lost 5 bases, with 11 bases spanning the gap.